The 13 T cell receptor beta chains below come from one sample, sequenced in a study of cytomegalovirus exposure and HLA in healthy donors (dated by TCRdb to the late 2010s). The method behind the library was the immunoSEQ multiplex PCR assay. For the multiplex PCR, a mixture combining 60 forward primers for TCR Vbeta segments and 13 reverse primers for TCR Jbeta segments was used. The source is immuneACCESS, and TCRdb retained only in-frame sequences with V and J called. Part of the clones is not carried over; for the studies checked, unresolved V genes explain less than half of this, and the remainder is unexplained. Here the sample has over 200,000 clones; over 80% occur a single time. Around 6% of the sample is taken by the ten largest. Sequences were obtained from PBMCs. The receptor set was obtained from a man aged 40-49 years in good health and CMV-seropositive.

J is TRBJ2-3 and V is TRBV6-5, with TRBD2 identical over 10 bases. This CDR3 region has 15 residues. Looked up from germline, CDR1 is MNHEY and CDR2 is SVGAGI. The V segment lost 0 bases and the J segment 14 bases; nucleotides outside the gene matches: 11. The CDR3 DNA reads as TGTGCCAGCAGTTACTCGAACCTAGCGGGGGCTTTTATGTATTTT. It yields the protein CASSYSNLAGAFMYF.

The V gene is TRBV19, the J gene TRBJ1-3; D is ambiguous. This CDR3 spans 13 amino acids. Per germline, CDR1 LNHDA and CDR2 SQIVND (reference sequence). The V end was cut by 5 bases, the J end by 0 bases, with 5 bases between. The CDR3 spells CASSPVSGNTIYF. CDR3 DNA: TGTGCCAGTAGTCCCGTCTCTGGAAACACCATATATTTT.

The chain couples TRBV6-1 to TRBJ2-3; 9 positions agree with TRBD1. In germline, CDR1 is MNHNS, CDR2 SASEGT. The CDR3 covers 15 residues. V dropped 3 bases and J dropped 3; count of bases not matched to a gene: 4. In nucleotides, the CDR3 is TGTGCCAGCAGTGAGGGACAGGGATTGACAGATACGCAGTATTTT. It encodes CASSEGQGLTDTQYF.

V usage is TRBV7-9 and J usage is TRBJ2-1, with D maybe TRBD1 (6 bases). Trimming removed 5 bases at V and 5 bases at J, with 10 bases between. This CDR3 comprises 13 residues. CDR1 and CDR2 (germline): SEHNR, FQNEAQ (reference sequence). CDR3 in DNA: TGTGCCAGCAGCACCCAGGGGCACAATGAGCAGTTCTTC. This codes for CASSTQGHNEQFF.

This chain joins TRBV18 and TRBJ1-2; no firm D call. CDR3 length: 14 residues. The V end was cut by 1 base, the J end by 7 bases, with 13 bases between. Per the germline V gene, CDR1 is KGHSH and CDR2 is LQKENI. The CDR3 nucleotides read TGTGCCAGCTCACCACAGAAAGAGCATTCTGGCTACACCTTC. Amino acid sequence: CASSPQKEHSGYTF.

The chain uses TRBV11-1 and TRBJ2-5; 11 nucleotides align to TRBD2. The ends lost 1 base at V and 2 bases at J; junction bases unmatched: 3. Per germline, CDR1 SGHAT and CDR2 FQDESV (reference sequence). The CDR3 length is 16 residues. The CDR3 DNA reads as TGTGCCAGCAGCTTAGTAGGGACTAGCGGACAAGAGACCCAGTACTTC. It encodes CASSLVGTSGQETQYF.

The chain employs TRBV5-1 and TRBJ1-5, with D tentatively TRBD1 (6 bases). The germline V gene encodes CDR1 SGHRS and CDR2 YFSETQ. The CDR3 covers 13 residues. Trimming took off 4 bases at V and 7 bases at J, with 12 bases between the two ends. CDR3 sequence reads: CASSVEGVQPQHF. The CDR3 DNA reads as TGCGCCAGCAGCGTGGAGGGGGTACAGCCCCAGCATTTT.

The chain is built from TRBV30 and TRBJ2-3; TRBD2 matches 9 bases. Germline lookup yields CDR1 GTSNPN and CDR2 SVGIG (reference sequence). This CDR3 comprises 14 residues. After removal of 1 base from V and 4 bases from J, the junction contained 3 bases not matched to a gene. CDR3 bases: TGTGCCTGGAGTGGTGCGGGAGGGTCAGATACGCAGTATTTT. Protein product: CAWSGAGGSDTQYF.

This clone came up once. The chain combines TRBV15 with TRBJ1-2; 9 bases align to TRBD1. CDR1 and CDR2 from the germline V gene are LNHNV and YYDKDF (reference sequence). The CDR3 is 14 amino acids. J gave up 8 bases and V 4 bases, and 8 bases lay outside the gene matches. CDR3 in DNA: TGTGCCACCAGCAAAGAACAGGGGGCTGGCGGCTACACCTTC. This encodes CATSKEQGAGGYTF.

The rearrangement uses TRBV6-5 and TRBJ1-5; 7 bases line up with TRBD1. V trimming: 5 bases; J trimming: 4 bases; junction bases outside the gene matches: 5. Germline V CDR1 and CDR2: MNHEY, SVGAGI. This CDR3 is 14 amino acids long. The CDR3 reads CASSADRENQPQHF. As DNA, the CDR3 is TGTGCCAGCAGTGCCGACAGGGAAAATCAGCCCCAGCATTTT.

The chain joins TRBV5-6 to TRBJ2-3; no clear D. Trimming shortened V by 3 bases and J by 0 bases, and 17 bases separated the two germline ends. The CDR3 is made up of 17 amino acids. Germline CDR1 SGHDT, CDR2 YYEEEE. CDR3 sequence reads: CASSSRPWRLSTDTQYF. The CDR3 DNA follows: TGTGCCAGCAGCTCCCGTCCCTGGCGGCTCAGCACAGATACGCAGTATTTT.

The rearrangement joins TRBV7-3 to TRBJ2-3; D remains ambiguous. This CDR3 has 13 residues. Trimming removed 1 base from V and 1 base from J, with 3 bases in between. CDR1 and CDR2 from the germline V gene are SGHTA and FQGTGA. As DNA, the CDR3 is TGTGCCAGCAGCTTAAGCGGCACAGATACGCAGTATTTT. Its protein product is CASSLSGTDTQYF.

The table lists this clone with a count of one. The V call is TRBV5-6, the J call TRBJ1-5; 9 bases agree with TRBD1. The germline V gene has CDR1 SGHDT and CDR2 YYEEEE. The CDR3 covers 16 residues. Losses at the gene ends were 4 bases for V and 1 base for J; bases not matched to a gene: 6. The CDR3 bases are TGTGCCAGCAGCCTGGGGACAGGGAAGAGCAATCAGCCCCAGCATTTT. Amino acids: CASSLGTGKSNQPQHF. The entire variable domain, with the rest obtained from reference TRBV5-6 and TRBJ1-5, is as follows: DAGVTQSPTHLIKTRGQQVTLRCSPKSGHDTVSWYQQALGQGPQFIFQYYEEEERQRGNFPDRFSGHQFPNYSSELNVNALLLGDSALYLCASSLGTGKSNQPQHFGDGTRLSIL.